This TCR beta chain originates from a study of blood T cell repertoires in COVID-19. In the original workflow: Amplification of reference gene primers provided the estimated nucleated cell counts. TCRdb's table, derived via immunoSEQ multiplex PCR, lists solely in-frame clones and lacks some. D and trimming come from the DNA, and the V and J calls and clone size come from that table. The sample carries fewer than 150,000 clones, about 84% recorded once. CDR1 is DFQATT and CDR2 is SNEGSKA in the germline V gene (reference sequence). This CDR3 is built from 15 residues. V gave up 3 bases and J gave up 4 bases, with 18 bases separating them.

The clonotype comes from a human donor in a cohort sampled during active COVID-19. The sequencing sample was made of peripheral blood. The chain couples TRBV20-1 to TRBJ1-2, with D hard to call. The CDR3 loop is CSASNYGEGGYGYTF. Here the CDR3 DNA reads TGCAGTGCTAGTAATTATGGAGAGGGAGGCTATGGCTACACCTTC.